Listed here is a single T cell receptor (beta chain). This sample was included in a study of blood T cell repertoires in COVID-19. V lost 5 bases, J lost 0 bases, and 18 bases lay in between. CDR1 is SGHTA, CDR2 FQGTGA, per germline. This CDR3 has 17 residues. Here immunoSEQ multiplex PCR was the method, and the copy in TCRdb shows in-frame clones only, minus some. This table has under 300,000 clones, 70% to 90% appearing once. The sequenced material came from peripheral blood. The clonotype comes from a man between 60 and 75 years old who had recovered from COVID-19. This sequence joins TRBV7-3 and TRBJ2-3; D possibly corresponds to TRBD2 (6 bases). The CDR3 loop reads CASSLSGTGTSTDTQYF. The CDR3 bases are TGTGCCAGCAGCCTGTCGGGGACGGGGACTAGCACAGATACGCAGTATTTT. The full variable domain, in which reference TRBV7-3 and TRBJ2-3 provide the parts outside the CDR3, is GAGVSQTPSNKVTEKGKYVELRCDPISGHTALYWYRQSLGQGPEFLIYFQGTGAADDSGLPNDRFFAVRPEGSVSTLKIQRTERGDSAVYLCASSLSGTGTSTDTQYFGPGTRLTVL.